This is a list of T cell receptor beta chains from one sample in a study of T-cell reconstitution after alpha-beta-depleted transplantation in children. TCRdb re-called the PCR reads with MiXCR, one entry per CDR3 protein. The data contain hundreds of thousands of distinct CDR3 sequences, roughly 13% of them singletons. Sequencing was performed on PBMCs, taken before TCRalphabeta/CD19-depleted stem cell transplant. The receptors come from a girl aged 2 to 10 with congenital amegakaryocytic thrombocytopenia, due to receive a stem cell transplant. Both conserved end residues are part of each CDR3. A D gene is named only where the DNA matches it firmly. Not all rows give a size; the values are once, few, many and, for expanded clones, a class.

CDR3 protein,CDR3 DNA,clone size,D gene,V gene,CDR3 length,J gene
CASSLRERSYEQYF,TGTGCCAGCAGTTTACGGGAGCGGTCCTACGAGCAGTACTTC,many,.,TRBV12-3/TRBV12-4,14,TRBJ2-7
CASSFFGEETQYF,TGTGCCAGCAGTTTTTTTGGGGAAGAGACCCAGTACTTC,.,.,TRBV27,13,TRBJ2-5
CASSYSTWTGPPEKLFF,TGTGCCAGCAGTTACTCGACGTGGACAGGGCCGCCTGAAAAACTGTTTTTT,many,TRBD1,TRBV6-5,17,TRBJ1-4
CASSDAGGNTIYF,TGTGCCAGCAGTGACGCGGGGGGGAACACCATATATTTT,.,.,TRBV2,13,TRBJ1-3
CSVVEGLAVYNEQFF,TGCAGCGTTGTCGAGGGACTAGCGGTTTACAATGAGCAGTTCTTC,many,TRBD2,TRBV29-1,15,TRBJ2-1
CASSFGQGTEAFF,.,many,.,TRBV5-1,13,TRBJ1-1
CSARQTGSSGNTIYF,TGCAGTGCTAGACAAACAGGGAGCTCTGGAAACACCATATATTTT,.,.,TRBV20-1,15,TRBJ1-3
CAISQTSGSTDTQYF,TGTGCCATCAGCCAGACTAGCGGGAGCACAGATACGCAGTATTTT,few,TRBD2,TRBV10-3,15,TRBJ2-3
CASSQAHTQYF,TGTGCCAGCAGCCAAGCCCATACGCAGTATTTT,.,.,TRBV14,11,TRBJ2-3
CASSPRASGEQFF,TGTGCCAGCTCCCCCAGGGCGTCGGGTGAGCAGTTCTTC,.,.,TRBV18,13,TRBJ2-1
CSAKTPGTSGRVLYTQYF,TGCAGTGCCAAAACTCCCGGTACCTCGGGGAGGGTCTTGTATACGCAGTATTTT,.,TRBD2,TRBV20-1,18,TRBJ2-3
CASSHNRRDSDSGANVLTF,TGTGCCAGCAGTCATAACCGCCGGGACAGTGACTCTGGGGCCAACGTCCTGACTTTC,.,TRBD1,TRBV12-3/TRBV12-4,19,TRBJ2-6
CSVGWVVGPEEQYF,TGCAGCGTTGGCTGGGTTGTGGGGCCGGAAGAGCAGTACTTC,.,.,TRBV29-1,14,TRBJ2-7
CASSLDRPTGELFF,TGCGCCAGCAGCTTGGACCGTCCGACCGGGGAGCTGTTTTTT,many,.,TRBV5-1,14,TRBJ2-2
CASSQVDRGLRDTQYF,TGTGCCAGCAGCCAAGTGGACAGGGGGCTGAGAGATACGCAGTATTTT,.,TRBD1,TRBV14,16,TRBJ2-3
CSAGSGEQYF,TGCAGCGCTGGGTCCGGCGAGCAGTACTTC,many,.,TRBV29-1,10,TRBJ2-7
CASSHRNTDTQYF,TGTGCCAGCAGCCACCGAAACACAGATACGCAGTATTTT,.,.,TRBV12-3/TRBV12-4,13,TRBJ2-3
CATSEHRREKVYNEQFF,TGTGCCACCAGCGAACACAGGCGGGAGAAGGTCTACAATGAGCAGTTCTTC,.,TRBD2,TRBV15,17,TRBJ2-1
CASSEGGLAQTRRYF,TGTGCCAGCAGTGAAGGAGGACTAGCGCAGACAAGAAGGTACTTC,many,TRBD2,TRBV25-1,15,TRBJ2-7
CASSLGAAAFVEQYF,TGTGCCAGCAGCTTAGGTGCGGCAGCGTTCGTTGAGCAGTACTTC,.,.,TRBV7-6,15,TRBJ2-7
CASSLVRTTDTQYF,TGTGCCAGCAGCTTAGTCAGGACCACAGATACGCAGTATTTT,few,.,TRBV7-6,14,TRBJ2-3
CASSKPTGEVNTGELFF,TGCGCCAGCAGCAAGCCGACAGGGGAGGTTAACACCGGGGAGCTGTTTTTT,many,TRBD1,TRBV5-1,17,TRBJ2-2
CSANGLAGGTQYF,TGCAGTGCTAACGGACTAGCGGGGGGAACGCAGTATTTT,many,TRBD2,TRBV20-1,13,TRBJ2-3